These 21 T cell receptor beta chains came from one sample sequenced in a study of high-grade serous ovarian cancer treatment subgroups. Tumor samples were obtained before definitive surgery or chemotherapy. This table comes from immunoSEQ multiplex PCR, and its TCRdb copy is limited to in-frame clones, with some not included. The sample has around 6,100 clones; about three fifths are singletons. The sample was tumor tissue. These receptors came from a human donor with high-grade serous ovarian cancer.

The chain is built from TRBV19 and TRBJ2-1, with TRBD2 matching over 10 bases. V lost 6 bases and J lost 6; bases outside the gene matches: 8. The CDR3 contains 15 residues. Germline lookup yields CDR1 LNHDA and CDR2 SQIVND (reference sequence). For the CDR3, the DNA is TGTGCCAGTAGACCAGCGGGAGGGGGTGGCAATGAGCAGTTCTTC. Its protein is CASRPAGGGGNEQFF.

The chain joins TRBV7-9 to TRBJ2-1; 8 nucleotides line up with TRBD2. In germline, CDR1 is SEHNR, CDR2 FQNEAQ (reference sequence). The V gene end was trimmed by 5 bases and the J gene end by 6 bases; junction bases not matched to a gene: 6. The CDR3 runs 14 residues. CDR3 sequence: CASSTLAAFNEQFF. CDR3 bases: TGTGCCAGCAGCACACTAGCGGCATTCAATGAGCAGTTCTTC.

The V call is TRBV11-2, the J call TRBJ2-1; weak D call: TRBD1 (6 bases). The V gene lost 5 bases and the J gene lost 0 bases, with 20 bases spanning the gap. CDR1 and CDR2 (germline): SGHAT, FQNNGV. The CDR3 covers 18 residues. The CDR3 DNA sequence: TGTGCCAGCAGCCTCCGGGACATGAAAGTAAGCTCCTACAATGAGCAGTTCTTC. Translated: CASSLRDMKVSSYNEQFF.

This clone was observed a few times. The J gene is TRBJ1-1, the V gene TRBV6-5; no clear D. The CDR3 loop spans 12 amino acids. CDR1 is MNHEY and CDR2 is SVGAGI in the germline V gene. Deletions cut 5 bases from V and 0 bases from J, with 4 bases between. The CDR3 DNA sequence: TGTGCCAGCAGTACACTGAACACTGAAGCTTTCTTT. Amino acid sequence: CASSTLNTEAFF.

This rearrangement joins TRBV15 to TRBJ1-4, with TRBD1 matching 7 bases. CDR1 and CDR2 from the germline V gene are LNHNV and YYDKDF (reference sequence). Unmatched junction bases numbered 7, after V lost 5 bases and J lost 4 bases. The CDR3 totals 15 residues. CDR3 in amino acids: CATSGGTALNEKLFF. The CDR3 region has the DNA TGTGCCACCAGCGGGGGGACAGCTCTTAATGAAAAACTGTTTTTT.

This clone was counted once. The chain employs TRBV5-1 and TRBJ2-7; 8 bases are a match to TRBD1. The CDR3 spans 15 residues. The trim removed 3 bases at V and 3 bases at J, leaving 8 bases unmatched. The V gene's germline CDR1 is SGHRS and CDR2 YFSETQ. This chain's CDR3 is CASSSPGGPGYEQYF. As DNA, the CDR3 is TGCGCCAGCAGCTCCCCAGGGGGCCCCGGCTACGAGCAGTACTTC.

The gene calls are TRBV7-2 and TRBJ2-1, with D possibly TRBD2 on 6 matching bases. Trimming removed 8 bases from V and 7 bases from J, with 18 bases in between. CDR1 and CDR2 (germline): SGHTA, FQGNSA. The CDR3 has 14 amino acids. The CDR3 region has the DNA TGTGCCAGCCGCTCCGGGGGTTACTATAATGAGCAGTTCTTC. Translated: CASRSGGYYNEQFF.

V is TRBV29-1 and J is TRBJ1-1, with 7 bases fitting TRBD1. The V gene end was trimmed by 5 bases and the J gene end by 1 base; junction bases not matched to a gene: 10. Germline CDR1 and CDR2: SQVTM and ANQGSEA. The CDR3 sequence is 15 residues long. The CDR3 protein is CSVRGGRQGNTEAFF. The DNA for the CDR3 is TGCAGCGTTCGTGGGGGGAGACAGGGGAACACTGAAGCTTTCTTT.

This clone was found once. The chain is built from TRBV4-3 and TRBJ2-7, with 9 nucleotides matching TRBD1. The CDR3 spans 18 residues. V lost 0 bases, J lost 5 bases, and 14 bases stayed unmatched. Germline V gives CDR1 LGHNA, CDR2 YSLEER. Here the CDR3 DNA reads TGCGCCAGCAGCCAAGATGCACTAGGGGACAGGGTAGCAGACGAGCAGTACTTC. This encodes CASSQDALGDRVADEQYF.

This rearrangement joins TRBV6-5 to TRBJ2-3; D is undetermined. The length of the CDR3 is 14 residues. The V and J ends lost 2 bases and 4 bases respectively, with 10 bases between them. The germline V gene has CDR1 MNHEY and CDR2 SVGAGI. DNA for the CDR3: TGTGCCAGCAGTTACCCCGGCGCGGCAGATACGCAGTATTTT. It yields the protein CASSYPGAADTQYF.

V usage is TRBV25-1 and J usage is TRBJ2-1; 7 bases align to TRBD1. CDR1 is MGHDK, CDR2 SYGVNS, per germline. Germline trimming cut 6 bases from V and 13 bases from J; bases unmatched to any gene: 9. The length of the CDR3 is 12 residues. CDR3 nucleotide sequence: TGTGCCAGCAGCGTGACAGGGAAGGGACAGTTCTTC. Amino acids: CASSVTGKGQFF. Using reference TRBV25-1 and TRBJ2-1 for the parts outside the CDR3, the full variable domain is EADIYQTPRYLVIGTGKKITLECSQTMGHDKMYWYQQDPGMELHLIHYSYGVNSTEKGDLSSESTVSRIRTEHFPLTLESARPSHTSQYLCASSVTGKGQFFGPGTRLTVL.

This chain joins TRBV28 and TRBJ2-2; TRBD2 might be the D (7 bases). Germline V gives CDR1 MDHEN, CDR2 SYDVKM. This CDR3 is 14 amino acids long. V was pared by 7 bases and J by 5 bases, with 14 bases between. The CDR3 spells CASIGGGATGELFF. The DNA for the CDR3 is TGTGCCAGCATTGGTGGGGGGGCGACCGGGGAGCTGTTTTTT.

The V and J genes are TRBV9 and TRBJ1-6, with D tentatively TRBD1 (5 bases). Germline V gene sequence: CDR1 SGDLS, CDR2 YYNGEE. This CDR3 comprises 17 residues. V gave up 0 bases and J gave up 7 bases, with 17 bases separating them. CDR3 sequence reads: CASSVEGGGAGNSPLHF. The CDR3 bases are TGTGCCAGCAGCGTAGAGGGAGGTGGGGCAGGGAATTCACCCCTCCACTTT.

The chain employs TRBV19 and TRBJ1-2; 7 nucleotides align to TRBD1. Germline CDR1 is LNHDA and CDR2 is SQIVND (reference sequence). V was clipped by 6 bases and J by 4 bases; unmatched bases: 8. This CDR3 comprises 14 residues. The CDR3 reads CASRSGTAAYGYTF. The DNA of the CDR3 is TGTGCCAGTAGATCCGGGACAGCTGCCTATGGCTACACCTTC.

This clone was recorded once. The chain employs TRBV28 and TRBJ1-2, with a possible D match to TRBD1 (5 bases). There are 17 residues in the CDR3. Trimming removed 0 bases from V and 2 bases from J, with 16 bases in between. Per the germline V gene, CDR1 is MDHEN and CDR2 is SYDVKM. The CDR3 coding sequence is TGTGCCAGCAGTTTATGGGGGCGAAGGGCAGCCAACTATGGCTACACCTTC. It encodes CASSLWGRRAANYGYTF.

The CDR3 DNA follows: TGTGCCAGCAGCTTAGCAGATTCAATTGAAGCTTTCTTT. Amino acid sequence: CASSLADSIEAFF. This chain uses TRBV11-2 with TRBJ1-1; no clear D. This CDR3 is built from 13 residues. Between the trimmed V and J ends, which lost 1 base and 7 bases, there was a span of 10 bases. The germline CDR1 and CDR2 sequences are SGHAT and FQNNGV.

The chain has TRBV5-1 and TRBJ2-6; D not resolved. V was trimmed by 7 bases and J by 1 base, leaving 3 bases between them. CDR3 length equals 12 residues. The germline gives CDR1 SGHRS, CDR2 YFSETQ. As DNA, the CDR3 is TGCGCCAGCGGTTCTGGGGCCAACGTCCTGACTTTC. Its translation is CASGSGANVLTF. The entire variable domain, with the rest obtained from reference TRBV5-1 and TRBJ2-6, is as follows: KAGVTQTPRYLIKTRGQQVTLSCSPISGHRSVSWYQQTPGQGLQFLFEYFSETQRNKGNFPGRFSGRQFSNSRSEMNVSTLELGDSALYLCASGSGANVLTFGAGSRLTVL.

This clone rates as medium-sized. The chain uses TRBV11-2 and TRBJ1-1, with TRBD1 identical over 8 bases. Germline assignment: CDR1 SGHAT and CDR2 FQNNGV. V lost 1 base, J lost 4 bases, and 8 bases stayed unmatched. The CDR3 is made up of 16 amino acids. CDR3 in DNA: TGTGCCAGCAGCTTAGCCTCCGGGACAGGCGGCACTGAAGCTTTCTTT. Protein product: CASSLASGTGGTEAFF. Complete variable domain (other parts from reference TRBV11-2 and TRBJ1-1): EAGVAQSPRYKIIEKRQSVAFWCNPISGHATLYWYQQILGQGPKLLIQFQNNGVVDDSQLPKDRFSAERLKGVDSTLKIQPAKLEDSAVYLCASSLASGTGGTEAFFGQGTRLTVV.

V is TRBV5-6 and J is TRBJ2-7, with D maybe TRBD1 (6 bases). Trimming took 2 bases from V and 3 from J, leaving 15 bases between them. The CDR3 contains 15 residues. Germline CDR1 is SGHDT and CDR2 is YYEEEE. Written as DNA, the CDR3 is TGTGCCAGCAGCTTCCAGACAGGTTTCTTCTACGAGCAGTACTTC. Amino acids: CASSFQTGFFYEQYF.

This clone was detected a few times. This chain links TRBV5-6 with TRBJ2-2; D is unresolved. V lost 0 bases and J lost 5, with 14 bases in between. The germline CDR1 and CDR2 sequences are SGHDT and YYEEEE. This CDR3 comprises 16 residues. The CDR3 loop reads CASSLGLGSRTGELFF. As DNA, the CDR3 is TGTGCCAGCAGCTTGGGACTGGGATCACGAACCGGGGAGCTGTTTTTT.

V gene TRBV7-9 combines with J gene TRBJ1-1, with D unclear. Trimming took off 3 bases at V and 4 bases at J, with 6 bases between the two ends. CDR1 is SEHNR, CDR2 FQNEAQ, per germline (reference sequence). This CDR3 has 12 residues. The CDR3 nucleotides read TGTGCCAGCAGCTTGGGCGTCACTGAAGCTTTCTTT. It translates to CASSLGVTEAFF.